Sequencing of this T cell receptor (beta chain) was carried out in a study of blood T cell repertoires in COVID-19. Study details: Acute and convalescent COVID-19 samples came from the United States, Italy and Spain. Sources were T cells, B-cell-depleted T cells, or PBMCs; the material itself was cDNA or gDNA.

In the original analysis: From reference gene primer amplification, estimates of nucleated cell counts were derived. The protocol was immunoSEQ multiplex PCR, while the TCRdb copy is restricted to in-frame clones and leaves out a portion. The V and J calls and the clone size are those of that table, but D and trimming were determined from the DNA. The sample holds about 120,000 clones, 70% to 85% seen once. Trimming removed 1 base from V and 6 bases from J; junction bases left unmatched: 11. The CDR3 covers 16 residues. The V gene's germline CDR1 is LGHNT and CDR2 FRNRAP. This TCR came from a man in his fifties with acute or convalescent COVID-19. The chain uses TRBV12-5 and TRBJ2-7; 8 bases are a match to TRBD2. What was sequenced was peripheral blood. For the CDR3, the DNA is TGTGCTAGTGGTTTGGGACTAGCGATAAGATTTTGCGAGCAGTACTTC. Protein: CASGLGLAIRFCEQYF.